This record looks at one T cell receptor beta chain sequence and its context. The antigen remains unidentified. These data belong to a study of T cell responses to AZD1222 COVID-19 vaccine. General study points: No repertoire was sampled before or during the peak T cell response, only after it. Females outnumbered males among donors, who were mostly white British; clonal diversity was possibly underestimated.

Clones were read by immunoSEQ multiplex PCR, and TCRdb kept only the in-frame ones, dropping some. The sample has 160,000 or so clones; about 87% are singletons. This CDR3 contains 12 residues. Trimming took off 10 bases at V and 3 bases at J, with 12 bases between the two ends. Germline V gene lookup returns CDR1 MDHEN and CDR2 SYDVKM. The genes are TRBV28 and TRBJ1-1; perhaps TRBD1 as D (6 bases). The receptor comes from an adult who received the MenACWY meningococcal vaccine as a control. Sequenced here: peripheral blood, sampled 28 days after the second dose of the MenACWY control vaccine. CDR3 sequence (DNA): TGTGCCACCGGGGGGGCGGACACTGAAGCTTTCTTT. Its protein is CATGGADTEAFF. The complete variable domain, with remaining parts taken from reference TRBV28 and TRBJ1-1, reads DVKVTQSSRYLVKRTGEKVFLECVQDMDHENMFWYRQDPGLGLRLIYFSYDVKMKEKGDIPEGYSVSREKKERFSLILESASTNQTSMYLCATGGADTEAFFGQGTRLTVV.